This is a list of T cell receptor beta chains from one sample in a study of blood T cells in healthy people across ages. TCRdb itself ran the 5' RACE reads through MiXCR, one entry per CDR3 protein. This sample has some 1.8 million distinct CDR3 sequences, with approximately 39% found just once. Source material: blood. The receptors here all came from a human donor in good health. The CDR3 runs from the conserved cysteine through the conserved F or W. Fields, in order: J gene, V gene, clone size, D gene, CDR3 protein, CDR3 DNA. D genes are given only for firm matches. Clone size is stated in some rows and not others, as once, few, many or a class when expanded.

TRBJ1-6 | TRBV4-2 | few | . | CASSQAGSGSPLHF | TGTGCCAGCAGCCAGGCAGGGTCGGGTTCACCCCTCCACTTT
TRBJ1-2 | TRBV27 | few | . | CASSLRSGRGTYGYTF | TGTGCCAGCAGTTTAAGATCGGGGAGGGGAACCTATGGCTACACCTTC
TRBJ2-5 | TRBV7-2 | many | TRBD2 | CASSRGLADTKETQYF | TGTGCCAGCAGCCGGGGACTAGCGGATACAAAAGAGACCCAGTACTTC
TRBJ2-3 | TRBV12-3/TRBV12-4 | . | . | CASSLWASGTDTQYF | TGTGCCAGCAGTTTGTGGGCTAGCGGCACAGATACGCAGTATTTT
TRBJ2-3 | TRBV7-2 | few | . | CASSFGGRFRNTQYF | TGTGCCAGCAGCTTTGGGGGGCGCTTCAGGAATACGCAGTATTTT
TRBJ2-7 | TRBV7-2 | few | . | CASSPNLLSYEQYF | TGTGCCAGCAGCCCTAACCTTCTCTCCTACGAGCAGTACTTC
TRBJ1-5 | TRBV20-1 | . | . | CSARGYTFESSRGNQPQHF | TGCAGTGCTAGAGGATATACCTTCGAGAGTTCGCGCGGCAATCAGCCCCAGCATTTT
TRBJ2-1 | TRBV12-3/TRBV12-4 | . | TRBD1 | CASSPGGRGRNEQFF | TGTGCCAGCAGCCCAGGGGGTCGAGGAAGGAATGAGCAGTTCTTC
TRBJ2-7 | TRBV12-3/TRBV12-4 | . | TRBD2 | CASSSVLAGNYEQYF | TGTGCCAGCAGTTCAGTACTAGCGGGAAACTACGAGCAGTACTTC
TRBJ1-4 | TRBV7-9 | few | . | CASSLAQEYEKLFF | TGTGCCAGCAGCTTAGCCCAGGAGTACGAAAAACTGTTTTTT
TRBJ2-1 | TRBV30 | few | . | CAWAAGSSYNEQFF | TGTGCCTGGGCAGCCGGGAGCTCCTACAATGAGCAGTTCTTC
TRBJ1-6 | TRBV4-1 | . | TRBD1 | CANSRPTGENSPLHF | TGCGCCAACAGCCGACCGACAGGGGAGAATTCACCCCTCCACTTT
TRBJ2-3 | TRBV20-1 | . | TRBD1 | CSVGQGPSTDTQYF | TGCAGTGTGGGACAGGGGCCGAGCACAGATACGCAGTATTTT
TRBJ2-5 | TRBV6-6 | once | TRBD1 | CASSSETGGNLRETQYF | TGTGCCAGCAGTTCCGAGACAGGGGGCAATCTCCGGGAGACCCAGTACTTC
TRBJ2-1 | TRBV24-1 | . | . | CATSSRGRYNEQFF | TGTGCCACCAGTTCGCGGGGGCGCTACAATGAGCAGTTCTTC
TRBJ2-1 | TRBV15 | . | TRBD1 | CATSNGQGYNEQFF | TGTGCCACCAGCAATGGACAGGGGTACAATGAGCAGTTCTTC
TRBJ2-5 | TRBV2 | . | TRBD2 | CASSEAERGVQETQYF | TGTGCCAGCAGTGAAGCGGAGCGGGGGGTCCAAGAGACCCAGTACTTC
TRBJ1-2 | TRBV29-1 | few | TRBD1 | CSAWTGYGYTF | TGCAGCGCATGGACAGGTTATGGCTACACCTTC
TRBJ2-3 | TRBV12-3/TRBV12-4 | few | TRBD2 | CAGGRGGMDLTDTQYF | TGTGCTGGAGGGCGGGGGGGTATGGATCTCACAGATACGCAGTATTTT
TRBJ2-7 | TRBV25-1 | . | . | CASSTGTHSYEQYF | TGTGCCAGCAGTACCGGGACACACTCCTACGAGCAGTACTTC
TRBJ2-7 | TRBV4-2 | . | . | CASSQDAGGEVEQYF | TGTGCCAGCAGCCAAGATGCAGGGGGGGAGGTCGAGCAGTACTTC
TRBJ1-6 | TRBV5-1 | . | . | CASSLAFLEEPTDSPLHF | TGCGCCAGCAGCTTGGCGTTCTTGGAGGAACCTACCGATTCACCCCTCCACTTT